This T cell receptor (beta chain) was identified during a study of T cell repertoires in cytomegalovirus infection. Overall study context: Indications of both CMV infection and matching HLA type were provided by public TCR beta signatures.

Germline V gene lookup returns CDR1 LNHDA and CDR2 SQIVND (reference sequence). Between the trimmed V and J ends, which lost 6 bases and 3 bases, there was a span of 14 bases. The CDR3 has 14 amino acids. TCRdb analysed the reads with MiXCR anew, one entry per CDR3 protein. This table has about 920,000 distinct CDR3 sequences, approximately 31% appearing once. Worth noting for this clonotype: The antigen remains unidentified.

Points from the study as a whole: Ex vivo responses were dominated by HLA-C-restricted CMV-specific TCR beta clonotypes. The cumulative frequency of public TCR beta families distinguished individuals who carried CMV together with the relevant HLA.

The chain carries TRBV19 and TRBJ1-1; possible D gene TRBD1, 5 bases. This TCR was sampled from a human donor in good health (CMV status not recorded). Some clones in this sample may be carry-over from other donors' samples. The sequencing here drew on cultured CD8+ T cells from PBMCs, taken from culture after CMV antigen stimulation. CDR3 in amino acids: CASRPNGGYTEAFF. CDR3 bases: TGTGCCAGTAGGCCCAATGGGGGGTACACTGAAGCTTTCTTT. The full variable domain, in which reference TRBV19 and TRBJ1-1 provide the parts outside the CDR3, is DGGITQSPKYLFRKEGQNVTLSCEQNLNHDAMYWYRQDPGQGLRLIYYSQIVNDFQKGDIAEGYSVSREKKESFPLTVTSAQKNPTAFYLCASRPNGGYTEAFFGQGTRLTVV.